The 21 T cell receptor beta chains presented below share a single source sample, sequenced in a study of identical twins. In TCRdb, the 5' RACE reads were re-called with MiXCR into one record per CDR3 protein. Of about 660,000 distinct CDR3 sequences in the sample, 8.6% were seen once. These same records also appear under a second study, on yellow fever vaccine responses in identical twins.

The sample comprised PBMCs. These receptors were obtained from a young woman in good health.

This clonotype turned up a few times. The DNA for the CDR3 is TGTGCCAGCAGCTTAGGACCCAACAGGGGGCGTGCAGATACGCAGTATTTT. It encodes CASSLGPNRGRADTQYF. The J gene is TRBJ2-3, the V gene TRBV7-8; TRBD1 matches 9 bases. With V trimmed by 1 base and J by 4 bases, 9 bases remained unmatched. The CDR3 loop spans 17 amino acids. Germline-derived CDR1 and CDR2 are SGHVS and FQNEAQ.

The chain combines TRBV24-1 with TRBJ2-1, with D possibly being TRBD1 or TRBD2 (5 bases each). This CDR3 comprises 13 residues. The germline V and J ends were trimmed by 3 bases and 6 bases, with 8 bases remaining between them. Germline CDR1 KGHDR, CDR2 SFDVKD. In DNA, the CDR3 is TGTGCCACCAGTGATCGGGACGCCAATGAGCAGTTCTTC. Translation: CATSDRDANEQFF.

J is TRBJ1-1 and V is TRBV6-2 or TRBV6-3; the match to TRBD1 covers 8 bases. The CDR3 has 15 residues. V shed 5 bases and J 3 bases; nucleotides not matched to a gene: 8. Germline V gene lookup returns CDR1 MNHEY and CDR2 SVGEGT. The CDR3 here is CASSQSGGRYTEAFF. CDR3 in DNA: TGTGCCAGCAGTCAATCAGGGGGCAGATACACTGAAGCTTTCTTT.

In its sample, this clonotype was seen a few times. This rearrangement joins TRBV7-6 to TRBJ2-1; TRBD1 might be the D (6 bases). The CDR3 is 16 residues long. V lost 5 bases and J lost 2, with 16 bases in between. Germline V gene data show CDR1 as SGHVS and CDR2 as FNYEAQ. The CDR3 region has the DNA TGTGCCAGCAGCCCCCAGACAGGCTTGACCTACAATGAGCAGTTCTTC. Amino acid sequence: CASSPQTGLTYNEQFF.

Regarding this clonotype: The junction departs from the called germline gene at one end, perhaps through a read error. The chain carries TRBV24-1 and TRBJ1-2, with D perhaps TRBD1 (6 bases). Germline CDR1 KGHDR, CDR2 SFDVKD. The CDR3 loop spans 12 amino acids. Here the CDR3 DNA reads TGTACCACCAGTGACCACAGGGATGGCTACACCTTC. Its protein is CTTSDHRDGYTF.

The chain recombines TRBV4-1 with TRBJ2-5; TRBD2 aligns across 7 bases. Trimming cost V 0 bases and J 5 bases; bases outside gene matches: 9. The CDR3 consists of 16 residues. Per germline, CDR1 MGHRA and CDR2 YSYEKL. CDR3 in DNA: TGCGCCAGCAGCCAAGAACTCGGCGGGGGAGGGGAGACCCAGTACTTC. The encoded protein is CASSQELGGGGETQYF.

This clonotype showed up just a few times. The chain is built from TRBV28 and TRBJ1-5; 11 bases map to TRBD1. J was trimmed by 1 base and V by 5 bases; bases with no gene match: 13. The germline V gene encodes CDR1 MDHEN and CDR2 SYDVKM. The CDR3 loop spans 19 amino acids. The CDR3 is CASSPVRTGGTGSNQPQHF. As DNA, the CDR3 is TGTGCCAGCAGTCCAGTGCGGACAGGGGGCACAGGAAGCAATCAGCCCCAGCATTTT. The full variable domain, completed using reference TRBV28 and TRBJ1-5, is DVKVTQSSRYLVKRTGEKVFLECVQDMDHENMFWYRQDPGLGLRLIYFSYDVKMKEKGDIPEGYSVSREKKERFSLILESASTNQTSMYLCASSPVRTGGTGSNQPQHFGDGTRLSIL.

The chain couples TRBV7-6 to TRBJ2-7; TRBD2 aligns across 9 bases. This CDR3 comprises 14 residues. Per germline, CDR1 SGHVS and CDR2 FNYEAQ. The junction had 4 bases not matched to a gene; V was cut back by 1 base and J by 6 bases. The CDR3 DNA follows: TGTGCCAGCAGCTTAGGGGTTAGCGGGGGCGAGCAGTACTTC. Encoded protein: CASSLGVSGGEQYF.

This clonotype has just a few counts. The genes are TRBV27 and TRBJ2-2; D tentatively fits TRBD1 or TRBD2 (6 bases each). This CDR3 has 23 amino acids. Germline V gives CDR1 MNHEY, CDR2 SMNVEV (reference sequence). The ends were cut back, 1 base at V and 2 bases at J, with 32 bases in the middle. CDR3 sequence reads: CASSLYRGWGESDPGHNTGELFF. The DNA of the CDR3 is TGTGCCAGCAGTTTATACAGAGGTTGGGGGGAGTCCGATCCGGGACATAACACCGGGGAGCTGTTTTTT.

This clonotype was seen a few times. The germline gene is not matched at one end of the junction; a read error may be the cause. The chain is built from TRBV27 and TRBJ2-7, with no clear D. The CDR3 covers 12 residues. In germline, CDR1 is MNHEY, CDR2 SMNVEV (reference sequence). The CDR3 spells CTSSFLGYEQYF. CDR3 sequence (DNA): TGTACCAGCAGTTTCCTCGGCTACGAGCAGTACTTC.

This clonotype occurred a few times. The chain recombines TRBV11-2 with TRBJ1-1; D possibly corresponds to TRBD1 (5 bases). The CDR3 extends over 14 amino acids. Germline V gives CDR1 SGHAT, CDR2 FQNNGV. Trimming pared 2 bases from V and 1 base from J, leaving 8 bases between. The CDR3 nucleotides read TGTGCCAGCAGCTTACAGGGCTGGAACACTGAAGCTTTCTTT. Translation gives CASSLQGWNTEAFF.

The rearrangement joins TRBV28 to TRBJ2-7; D is undetermined. In germline, CDR1 is MDHEN, CDR2 SYDVKM. The length of the CDR3 is 14 residues. V lost 5 bases and J lost 7, with 18 bases in between. The CDR3 nucleotides read TGTGCCAGCAGTCCCAACTCCGAATCCCGAGAGCAGTACTTC. Its protein is CASSPNSESREQYF.

The V call is TRBV7-9, the J call TRBJ2-2, with 9 positions matching TRBD1. The CDR3 runs to 14 residues. V lost 2 bases to trimming and J lost 11 bases; unmatched junction nucleotides: 6. Germline values: CDR1 SEHNR, CDR2 FQNEAQ (reference sequence). The CDR3 sequence is CASSLPLTGGELFF. The CDR3 DNA is TGTGCCAGCAGCTTACCCCTTACAGGGGGCGAGCTGTTTTTT.

The J gene is TRBJ2-5, the V gene TRBV20-1; 9 bases agree with TRBD2. The CDR3 is made up of 17 amino acids. With 0 bases clipped from V and 5 bases from J, the junction kept 13 bases outside the gene matches. Germline V gives CDR1 DFQATT, CDR2 SNEGSKA (reference sequence). The CDR3 spells CSARDKGLAKILETQYF. In DNA form, the CDR3 reads TGCAGTGCTAGAGACAAAGGACTAGCGAAAATTTTGGAGACCCAGTACTTC.

This clonotype was counted a few times. V gene TRBV7-6 combines with J gene TRBJ2-3; possibly TRBD1 for D (5 bases). Germline V gives CDR1 SGHVS, CDR2 FNYEAQ. The CDR3 is 14 residues long. Trimming left V 6 bases short and J 3 bases short, with 13 bases between. The CDR3 DNA follows: TGTGCCAGCAGTTCCTATCAGGGTACAGATACGCAGTATTTT. Protein product: CASSSYQGTDTQYF.

This clonotype was picked up a small number of times. The gene calls are TRBV28 and TRBJ2-6; TRBD1 is a possible D gene (6 bases). CDR1 is MDHEN, CDR2 SYDVKM, per germline. V lost 8 bases, J lost 0 bases, and 8 bases lay in between. CDR3 length: 14 residues. The CDR3: CASRQVSGANVLTF. CDR3 bases: TGTGCCAGCCGACAGGTCTCTGGGGCCAACGTCCTGACTTTC.

The chain employs TRBV7-2 and TRBJ2-1; no reliable D call. V lost 2 bases and J 7 bases, leaving 9 bases between the germline ends. Germline CDR1 SGHTA, CDR2 FQGNSA. This CDR3 has 13 residues. In nucleotides, the CDR3 is TGTGCCAGCAGCTTAAAGGGTTGGAATGAGCAGTTCTTC. Its protein is CASSLKGWNEQFF.

The chain joins TRBV7-9 to TRBJ1-1; D ambiguous. Trimming stripped 1 base from V and 1 base from J, with 10 bases between. The CDR3 loop spans 15 amino acids. Germline CDR1 and CDR2: SEHNR and FQNEAQ (reference sequence). The chain's CDR3 is CASSLVGNRNTEAFF. The DNA for the CDR3 is TGTGCCAGCAGCTTAGTGGGCAATAGGAACACTGAAGCTTTCTTT.

As DNA, the CDR3 is TGTGCCAGCAGAGCTAGTAGCGGGAGAAAGGCAGATACGCAGTATTTT. It codes for CASRASSGRKADTQYF. This chain links TRBV27 with TRBJ2-3; TRBD2 matches 9 bases. Trimming removed 6 bases from V and 4 bases from J; junction bases left unmatched: 11. This CDR3 is 16 amino acids long. Looked up from germline, CDR1 is MNHEY and CDR2 is SMNVEV (reference sequence).

This clonotype was seen only a few times. The rearrangement joins TRBV12-3 or TRBV12-4 to TRBJ1-5, with a tentative D call TRBD1 (5 bases). The V end was cut by 1 base, the J end by 9 bases, with 10 bases between. The CDR3 runs to 13 residues. This chain's CDR3 is CASSLEGVGPQHF. Written as DNA, the CDR3 is TGTGCCAGCAGTTTAGAAGGGGTAGGGCCCCAGCATTTT.

The CDR3 sequence: CASSFVGASGIYEQYF. CDR3 nucleotides: TGTGCCAGCAGTTTCGTCGGGGCTAGCGGGATTTACGAGCAGTACTTC. The V call is TRBV12-3 or TRBV12-4, the J call TRBJ2-7; TRBD2 agrees at 9 bases. The V gene end was trimmed by 3 bases and the J gene end by 4 bases; junction bases not matched to a gene: 10. The CDR3 loop spans 16 amino acids.